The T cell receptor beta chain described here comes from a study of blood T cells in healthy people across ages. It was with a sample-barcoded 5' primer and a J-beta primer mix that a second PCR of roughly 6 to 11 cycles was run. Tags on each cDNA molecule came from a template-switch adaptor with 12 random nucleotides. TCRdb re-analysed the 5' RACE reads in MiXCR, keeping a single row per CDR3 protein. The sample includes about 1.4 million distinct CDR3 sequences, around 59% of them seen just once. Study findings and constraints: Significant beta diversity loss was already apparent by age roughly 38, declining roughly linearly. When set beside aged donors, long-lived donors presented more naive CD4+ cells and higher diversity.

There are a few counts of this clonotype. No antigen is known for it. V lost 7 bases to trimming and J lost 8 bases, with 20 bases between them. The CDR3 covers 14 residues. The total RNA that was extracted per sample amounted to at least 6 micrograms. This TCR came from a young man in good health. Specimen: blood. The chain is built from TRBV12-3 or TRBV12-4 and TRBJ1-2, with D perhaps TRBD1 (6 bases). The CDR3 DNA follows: TGTGCCAGCACTCTCTCTGGGGGCGCGAGGGGCTACACCTTC. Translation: CASTLSGGARGYTF.